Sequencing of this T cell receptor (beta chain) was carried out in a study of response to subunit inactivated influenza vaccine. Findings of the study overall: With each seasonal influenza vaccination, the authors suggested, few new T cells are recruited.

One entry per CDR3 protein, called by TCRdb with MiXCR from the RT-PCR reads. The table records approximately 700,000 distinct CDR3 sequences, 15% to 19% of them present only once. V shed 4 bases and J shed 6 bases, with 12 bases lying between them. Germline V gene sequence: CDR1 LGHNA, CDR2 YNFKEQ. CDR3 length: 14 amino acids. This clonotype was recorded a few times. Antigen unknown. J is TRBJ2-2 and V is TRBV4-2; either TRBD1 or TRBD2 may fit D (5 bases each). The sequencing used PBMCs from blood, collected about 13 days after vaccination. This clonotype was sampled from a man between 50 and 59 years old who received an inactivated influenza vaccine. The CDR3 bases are TGTGCCAGCAGCCGGGACGGGCAGGCCGGGGAGCTGTTTTTT. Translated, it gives CASSRDGQAGELFF.